This T cell receptor beta chain was recovered during a study of blood T cell repertoires in COVID-19. Overall study: Samples of COVID-19 (acute and convalescent) were obtained from the United States, Italy and Spain.

In the original processing: The assay estimated nucleated cells by amplifying reference gene primers. The repertoire was sequenced with immunoSEQ multiplex PCR; TCRdb's copy has only in-frame clones and lacks some. V, J and clone size are those of that table, while D and trimming were read from the DNA. The sample has approximately 190,000 clones, roughly 87% seen once; the top ten hold about 5.7%. Germline lookup yields CDR1 SGHAT and CDR2 FQNNGV. This CDR3 has 15 residues. Trimming removed 0 bases from V and 12 bases from J, with 15 bases in between. Sequencing input: peripheral blood. The chain carries TRBV11-2 and TRBJ1-6; maybe TRBD1 (5 bases). The receptor was derived from a woman in her forties with acute or convalescent COVID-19. This chain's CDR3 is CASSLDRASGGPLHF. CDR3 DNA: TGTGCCAGCAGCTTAGACCGGGCCTCGGGGGGACCCCTCCACTTT.